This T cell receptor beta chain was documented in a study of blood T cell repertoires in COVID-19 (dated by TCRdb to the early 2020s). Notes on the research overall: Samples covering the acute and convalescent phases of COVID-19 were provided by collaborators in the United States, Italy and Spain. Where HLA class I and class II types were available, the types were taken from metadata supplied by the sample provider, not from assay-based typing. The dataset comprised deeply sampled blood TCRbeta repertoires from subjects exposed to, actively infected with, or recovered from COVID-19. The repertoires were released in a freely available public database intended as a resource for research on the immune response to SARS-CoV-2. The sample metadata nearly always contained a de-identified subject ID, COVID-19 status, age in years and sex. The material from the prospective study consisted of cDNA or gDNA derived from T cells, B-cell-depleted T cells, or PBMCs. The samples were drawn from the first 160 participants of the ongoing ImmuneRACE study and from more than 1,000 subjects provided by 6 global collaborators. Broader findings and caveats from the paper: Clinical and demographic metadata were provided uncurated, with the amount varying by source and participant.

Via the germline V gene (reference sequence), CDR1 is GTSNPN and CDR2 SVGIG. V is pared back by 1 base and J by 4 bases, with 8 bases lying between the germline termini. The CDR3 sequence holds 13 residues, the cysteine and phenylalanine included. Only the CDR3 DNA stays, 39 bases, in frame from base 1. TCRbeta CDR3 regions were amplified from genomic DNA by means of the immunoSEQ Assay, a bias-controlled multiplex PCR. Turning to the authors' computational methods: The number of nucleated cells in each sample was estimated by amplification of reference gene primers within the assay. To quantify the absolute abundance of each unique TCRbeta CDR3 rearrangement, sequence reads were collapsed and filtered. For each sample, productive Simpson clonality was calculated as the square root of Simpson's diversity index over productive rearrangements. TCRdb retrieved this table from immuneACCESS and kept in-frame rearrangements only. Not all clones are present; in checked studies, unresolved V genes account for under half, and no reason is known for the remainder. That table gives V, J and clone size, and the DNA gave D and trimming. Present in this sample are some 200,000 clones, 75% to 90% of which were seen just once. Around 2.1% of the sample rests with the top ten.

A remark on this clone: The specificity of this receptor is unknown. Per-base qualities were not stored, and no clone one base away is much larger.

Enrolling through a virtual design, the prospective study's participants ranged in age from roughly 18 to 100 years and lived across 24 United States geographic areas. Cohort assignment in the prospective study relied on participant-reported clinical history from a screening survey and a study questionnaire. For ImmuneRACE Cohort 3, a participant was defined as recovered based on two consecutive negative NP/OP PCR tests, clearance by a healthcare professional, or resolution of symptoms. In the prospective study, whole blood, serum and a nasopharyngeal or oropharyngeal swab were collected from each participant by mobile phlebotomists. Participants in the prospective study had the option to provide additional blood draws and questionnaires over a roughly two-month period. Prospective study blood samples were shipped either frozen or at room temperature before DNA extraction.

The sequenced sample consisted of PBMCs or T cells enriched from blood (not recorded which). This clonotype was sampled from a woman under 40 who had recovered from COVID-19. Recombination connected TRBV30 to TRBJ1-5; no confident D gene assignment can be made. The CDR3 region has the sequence CAWSGEGNQPQHF. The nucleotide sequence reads TGTGCCTGGAGTGGGGAGGGAAATCAGCCCCAGCATTTT.